This is a list of T cell receptor beta chains from one sample in a study of shared clonotypes between healthy human individuals. Clones were read by immunoSEQ multiplex PCR, and TCRdb kept only the in-frame ones, dropping some. The table lists around 2,000,000 clones, more than 85% of them singletons, with 1.7% in the top ten. Sequencing was carried out using naive CD8+ T cells from PBMCs. Every receptor here comes from a man aged 18 to 35 in good health. Some clones in this sample may be carry-over from other donors' samples. Each CDR3 is given with its conserved first and last residue. Each record gives: J gene, clone size, D gene, V gene, CDR3 protein, CDR3 DNA. A D gene is named only where the DNA matches it firmly. Clone size is shown for a subset of rows, as once, few, many or a class of expanded clone.

TRBJ2-7 once TRBD2 TRBV5-6 CASSLDPSGSYEQYF TGTGCCAGCAGCTTGGATCCTAGCGGGAGCTACGAGCAGTACTTC
TRBJ1-2 once - TRBV27 CASRSLTGINYGYTF TGTGCCAGCAGAAGCCTAACAGGGATTAACTATGGCTACACCTTC
TRBJ2-5 - TRBD1 TRBV18 CASSPLDREETQYF TGTGCCAGCTCACCTTTGGACAGGGAAGAGACCCAGTACTTC
TRBJ1-1 - TRBD1 TRBV4-1 CASSLSGGGTEAFF TGCGCCAGCAGCCTTTCAGGGGGAGGCACTGAAGCTTTCTTT
TRBJ2-7 - TRBD1 TRBV4-2 CASSQDLGQGPYEQYF TGTGCCAGCAGCCAAGATTTGGGACAGGGCCCCTACGAGCAGTACTTC
TRBJ2-7 - TRBD2 TRBV4-3 CASSQASSGRAVEQYF TGCGCCAGCAGCCAAGCGAGTAGCGGGAGGGCCGTCGAGCAGTACTTC
TRBJ2-1 once - TRBV9 CASSVGVEQFF TGTGCCAGCAGCGTTGGTGTGGAACAGTTCTTC
TRBJ2-7 - - TRBV6-1 CATQTGVYEQYF TGTGCCACACAAACGGGGGTATACGAGCAGTACTTC
TRBJ2-3 - - TRBV7-8 CASNEGPWTDTQYF TGTGCCAGCAACGAAGGTCCCTGGACAGATACGCAGTATTTT
TRBJ1-1 - - TRBV15 CATSQWSTEAFF TGTGCCACATCACAGTGGAGTACTGAAGCTTTCTTT
TRBJ1-2 - - TRBV6-5 CASRTTNYGYTF TGTGCCAGCAGGACAACTAACTATGGCTACACCTTC
TRBJ2-1 - - TRBV27 CASTRVGGEQFF TGTGCCAGCACCCGTGTGGGGGGTGAGCAGTTCTTC
TRBJ2-2 - - TRBV25-1 CASSDSLNTGELFF TGTGCCAGCAGTGATTCCCTGAACACCGGGGAGCTGTTTTTT
TRBJ2-7 - - TRBV2 CASRTLTGAYEQYF TGTGCCAGCAGAACCCTGACAGGCGCCTACGAGCAGTACTTC
TRBJ2-7 - - TRBV27 CASSLGPGTPYEQYF TGTGCCAGCAGTTTAGGACCCGGGACCCCCTACGAGCAGTACTTC
TRBJ1-1 - TRBD1 TRBV9 CASSASDRLDTEAFF TGTGCCAGCAGCGCTTCGGACAGGTTGGACACTGAAGCTTTCTTT
TRBJ2-1 once - TRBV4-3 CASSQGSHTEQFF TGCGCCAGCAGCCAAGGGTCCCACACGGAGCAGTTCTTC
TRBJ2-2 - - TRBV5-8 CASCAIPGQSTGELFF TGTGCCAGTTGCGCGATACCCGGACAGAGCACCGGGGAGCTGTTTTTT
TRBJ1-1 - - TRBV6-6 CASSYSARVVEAFF TGTGCCAGCAGTTACTCGGCCAGGGTGGTTGAAGCTTTCTTT
TRBJ1-4 - - TRBV5-4 CASSLRGNEEKLFF TGTGCCAGCAGCTTGCGGGGAAATGAGGAAAAACTGTTTTTT
TRBJ1-1 - - TRBV4-1 CASSQEAGMNTEAFF TGCGCCAGCAGCCAAGAGGCAGGCATGAACACTGAAGCTTTCTTT
TRBJ2-3 - TRBD2 TRBV6-6 CASSSVLAGDTQYF TGTGCCAGCAGTTCGGTACTAGCGGGAGATACGCAGTATTTT
TRBJ2-7 - TRBD1 TRBV7-9 CASSPQTGVLYEQYF TGTGCCAGCAGCCCGCAGACAGGGGTGCTCTACGAGCAGTACTTC
TRBJ1-1 - - TRBV6-5 CASSFTRVDTEAFF TGTGCCAGCAGTTTCACCAGGGTGGACACTGAAGCTTTCTTT
TRBJ2-1 - TRBD2 TRBV30 CAWMVTSDYNEQFF TGTGCCTGGATGGTGACTAGCGACTACAATGAGCAGTTCTTC
TRBJ1-4 - - TRBV7-9 CASGVVPNEKLFF TGTGCCAGCGGGGTGGTGCCTAATGAAAAACTGTTTTTT
TRBJ2-1 - TRBD1 TRBV27 CASSSGTGGSNEQFF TGTGCCAGCAGTTCCGGGACAGGGGGTTCCAATGAGCAGTTCTTC
TRBJ2-1 - TRBD1 TRBV27 CASSLGPGTGLTNEQFF TGTGCCAGCAGTTTGGGTCCCGGGACAGGCTTAACGAATGAGCAGTTCTTC
TRBJ2-7 once - TRBV7-9 CASSSRDEQYF TGTGCCAGCAGCTCCAGGGACGAGCAGTACTTC
TRBJ2-7 - - TRBV7-9 CASSPLRGEDEQYF TGTGCCAGCAGTCCACTCAGGGGAGAGGACGAGCAGTACTTC